This entry describes one TCR beta chain. This clonotype was observed at least ten times. Its antigen is still unknown. No qualities accompany the bases; no much larger clone lies one base away. Taken from cysteine to phenylalanine, the CDR3 has 21 residues. Of the read, only the CDR3 DNA is kept; its 63 bases are in frame from base 1. The germline V gene (reference sequence) specifies LNHDA as CDR1 and SQIVND as CDR2. The germline V and J ends show losses of 5 bases and 0 bases respectively, and no gene match explains 19 bases of the junction. Profiling of TCR beta VDJ combinations and CDR3 sequences used genomic DNA as the template. An Illumina HiSeq 2000 was the platform used for TCR repertoire sequencing. In the original analysis: Repertoire assessment relied on Simpson's diversity index, CDR3 size and DJ length profiles, and TRBV/TRBJ rearrangement plots. The most abundant DNA sequence in the deep sequencing data was taken as the immunodominant clone. CDR3 amino acid sequences were screened for sharing across subjects and were compared with published repertoires and the VDJdb database. TCRdb ran its own pipeline on the public reads, namely fastp trimming at Q25 and MiXCR clone calling, and kept in-frame beta chains. Rows with a matching CDR3 protein are joined into one entry that keeps the most common DNA and genes. These V and J calls derive from TCRdb rather than the authors' analysis. The sample profile shows more than 150,000 distinct CDR3 sequences; less than 55% of them were found once. The ten most abundant clones make up around 2.7% of the sample.

The study deep-sequenced TCR repertoires of sorted CD4+ and CD8+ blood T cells from severe aplastic anemia patients and healthy subjects. Ficoll-Paque density gradient centrifugation was used to isolate peripheral blood mononuclear cells. Before DNA extraction, CD4+ and CD8+ T cells were sorted by FACS or by magnetic beads. This record comes from a study of CD8+CD57+ T cells in acquired aplastic anemia (dated by TCRdb to 2017 to 2018). Context from the whole study: A mean of about 3.2 ug of DNA, ranging from about 0.2 to 27.4 ug, was extracted from sorted CD4+ and CD8+ cells. Healthy donor samples averaged about 10 million reads for CD4+ and about 12 million for CD8+ cells.

Beyond this particular receptor, the publication reports: Some 30 CD8+ CDR3 sequences were shared between patients and controls but appeared highly expressed in patients and within their immunodominant clones. No significant difference in CD8+ Simpson's diversity was found between patients and healthy controls (P=0.060).

The TCR comes from a human donor in good health. Sequenced material: sorted CD4+, CD8+, or CD8+CD57+ T cells (not recorded which) from PBMCs. The chain links TRBV19 with TRBJ1-2; 12 bases in the junction line up with TRBD1. CDR3 sequence: CASSSGPPGTGGEQTNYGYTF. The DNA reads TGTGCCAGTAGTTCCGGGCCGCCCGGGACAGGGGGCGAACAAACTAACTATGGCTACACCTTC.